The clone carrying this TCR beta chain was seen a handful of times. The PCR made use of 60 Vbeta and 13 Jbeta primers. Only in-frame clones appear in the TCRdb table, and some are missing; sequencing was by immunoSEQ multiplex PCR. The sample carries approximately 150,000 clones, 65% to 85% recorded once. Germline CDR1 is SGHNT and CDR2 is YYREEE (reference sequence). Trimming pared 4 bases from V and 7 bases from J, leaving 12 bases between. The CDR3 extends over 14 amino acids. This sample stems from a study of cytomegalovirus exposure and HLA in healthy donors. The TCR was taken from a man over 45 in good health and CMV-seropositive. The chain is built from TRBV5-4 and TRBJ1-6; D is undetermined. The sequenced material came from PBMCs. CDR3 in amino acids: CASSLGERNSPLHF. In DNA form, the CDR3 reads TGTGCCAGCAGCCTGGGTGAGAGGAATTCACCCCTCCACTTT.